This T cell receptor (beta chain) was sequenced during a study of blood T cell repertoires in COVID-19. About the research overall: The origin of the acute and convalescent COVID-19 samples was the United States, Italy and Spain.

The CDR3 is 15 residues long. After removal of 5 bases from V and 7 bases from J, the junction contained 9 bases not matched to a gene. The V gene's germline CDR1 is LNHDA and CDR2 SQIVND (reference sequence). As handled by the study authors: Researchers report that nucleated cell counts were estimated from reference gene primer amplification. TCRdb keeps only in-frame clones here, not all; method: immunoSEQ multiplex PCR. That table furnishes V, J and clone size, whereas the DNA furnished D and trimming. The sample shows 260,000 or so clones, around 82% of them seen only once. Cohort assignment relied on participant-reported clinical history.

The chain carries TRBV19 and TRBJ1-5, with TRBD1 identical over 9 bases. This sequence was found in a woman aged 40 to 55 who had been exposed to COVID-19. Source material: PBMCs or T cells enriched from blood (not recorded which). The CDR3 sequence: CASSPRTGVKQPQHF. The CDR3 nucleotides are TGTGCCAGTAGTCCAAGGACAGGGGTTAAACAGCCCCAGCATTTT.